This T cell receptor beta chain was retrieved from a study of blood T cell repertoires in COVID-19. Study overall: Samples came from the United States, Italy and Spain, spanning acute and convalescent COVID-19. PBMCs, B-cell-depleted T cells, or T cells provided the cDNA or gDNA that made up the material.

Sequenced by immunoSEQ multiplex PCR; TCRdb stores in-frame clones only, minus some. The data show around 99,000 clones, with roughly 80% seen just once and 15% to 20% held by the top ten. Trimming shortened V by 4 bases and J by 0 bases, and 12 bases separated the two germline ends. The CDR3 is 15 residues long. Germline values: CDR1 SGHTA, CDR2 FQGTGA. This rearrangement joins TRBV7-3 to TRBJ1-2, with a weak D call TRBD1 (6 bases). The sequence derives from an older woman with acute or convalescent COVID-19. Material for sequencing was peripheral blood. CDR3 region: CASSSGQPSNYGYTF. CDR3 coding DNA: TGTGCCAGCAGCTCGGGACAACCTTCTAACTATGGCTACACCTTC. Complete variable domain (other parts from reference TRBV7-3 and TRBJ1-2): GAGVSQTPSNKVTEKGKYVELRCDPISGHTALYWYRQSLGQGPEFLIYFQGTGAADDSGLPNDRFFAVRPEGSVSTLKIQRTERGDSAVYLCASSSGQPSNYGYTFGSGTRLTVV.